These 15 T cell receptor beta chains were sequenced from one sample in a study of T cell repertoires in cytomegalovirus infection. Their cognate antigens are unknown. One entry per CDR3 protein, called by TCRdb with MiXCR from the reads. The sample contains some 130,000 distinct CDR3 sequences, over 25% of which appear only once. This specimen was CD8+ T cells from cultured PBMCs, taken from culture after CMV antigen stimulation. All receptors come from a human donor in good health (CMV status not recorded). Some clones in this sample may be carry-over from other donors' samples.

The chain employs TRBV20-1 and TRBJ1-1, with TRBD1 matching 10 bases. Losses at the gene ends were 0 bases for V and 14 bases for J; bases not matched to a gene: 9. Germline-derived CDR1 and CDR2 are DFQATT and SNEGSKA (reference sequence). The CDR3 sequence is 13 residues long. The CDR3: CSARDLGTGDYFF. DNA for the CDR3: TGCAGTGCTAGAGATCTGGGGACAGGGGATTACTTCTTT.

Turning to this clonotype: Being one base from a much bigger clone, this may be a read error. This chain joins TRBV7-3 and TRBJ2-3; no reliable D call. The CDR3 has 10 residues. Deletions cut 5 bases from V and 3 bases from J, with 0 bases between. Germline values: CDR1 SGHTA, CDR2 FQGTGA. The CDR3 loop reads CASSTDTQYF. In DNA, the CDR3 is TGTGCCAGCAGCACAGATACGCAGTATTTT.

This sequence joins TRBV6-8 and TRBJ1-1; TRBD1 might be the D (6 bases). Germline V gene data show CDR1 as MNHGY and CDR2 as SAAAGT. V shed 8 bases and J shed 5 bases, with 18 bases lying between them. This CDR3 is 14 amino acids long. The CDR3 loop reads CASHFSGAGTEAFF. The DNA of the CDR3 is TGTGCCAGCCATTTCTCAGGGGCGGGTACTGAAGCTTTCTTT.

The rearrangement links TRBV13 to TRBJ2-7; D ambiguous. V was cut by 5 bases and J by 0 bases, with 8 bases left in between. From germline, CDR1 is PRHDT and CDR2 FYEKMQ (reference sequence). CDR3 length: 13 residues. CDR3 coding DNA: TGTGCCAGCAGCCCCTGGGGCTCCTACGAGCAGTACTTC. Its translation: CASSPWGSYEQYF.

The chain combines TRBV6-1 with TRBJ2-3, with TRBD2 matching over 8 bases. Unmatched junction bases numbered 10, after V lost 6 bases and J lost 5 bases. There are 15 residues in the CDR3. Germline CDR1 is MNHNS and CDR2 is SASEGT. The DNA for the CDR3 is TGTGCCAGCAGCGACCCCGGGACTAGGGGAGATACGCAGTATTTT. Protein: CASSDPGTRGDTQYF.

The chain employs TRBV27 and TRBJ1-1, with no clear D. From germline, CDR1 is MNHEY and CDR2 SMNVEV (reference sequence). V shed 2 bases and J shed 1 base, with 11 bases lying between them. The CDR3 covers 15 residues. CDR3 coding DNA: TGTGCCAGCAGTTTAGGTCCCACTGGGAACACTGAAGCTTTCTTT. It is translated as CASSLGPTGNTEAFF.

This chain uses TRBV4-2 with TRBJ2-2; weak D call: TRBD2 (5 bases). V was pared by 2 bases and J by 6 bases, with 16 bases between. The germline CDR1 and CDR2 sequences are LGHNA and YNFKEQ. This CDR3 contains 16 residues. The CDR3 reads CASSQTHTLGAGELFF. CDR3 DNA sequence: TGTGCCAGCAGCCAAACCCATACACTAGGTGCCGGGGAGCTGTTTTTT.

The chain employs TRBV11-2 and TRBJ2-1, with 13 bases matching TRBD2. The germline V gene encodes CDR1 SGHAT and CDR2 FQNNGV. There are 17 residues in the CDR3. V lost 0 bases and J lost 9; bases outside the gene matches: 8. The CDR3 loop reads CASSLDLTSGGGAEQFF. CDR3 bases: TGTGCCAGCAGCTTAGATCTCACTAGCGGGGGGGGAGCTGAGCAGTTCTTC.

This clonotype has a handful of counts. The chain links TRBV27 to TRBJ2-1; D possibly corresponds to TRBD2 (7 bases). The CDR3 covers 18 residues. Germline lookup yields CDR1 MNHEY and CDR2 SMNVEV (reference sequence). The V and J ends lost 5 bases and 0 bases respectively, with 20 bases between them. CDR3 residues: CASSLLAGGPISYNEQFF. The CDR3, as DNA: TGTGCCAGCAGTCTCCTAGCCGGGGGGCCTATCTCCTACAATGAGCAGTTCTTC.

This clonotype was detected only a few times. The chain joins TRBV11-2 to TRBJ2-3; D remains unclear. The germline V gene has CDR1 SGHAT and CDR2 FQNNGV. Trimming removed 5 bases from V and 4 bases from J, with 7 bases in between. CDR3 size: 12 residues. The CDR3 sequence is CASSPYADTQYF. For the CDR3, the DNA is TGTGCCAGCAGCCCCTACGCAGATACGCAGTATTTT.

With regard to this clonotype: Given a much more abundant clone one base away, this may be a read error. This chain links TRBV7-2 with TRBJ1-5, with D hard to call. The CDR3 is made up of 14 amino acids. Germline lookup yields CDR1 SGHTA and CDR2 FQGNSA. V was shortened by 0 bases and J by 3 bases, with 6 bases between the two germline ends. For the CDR3, the DNA is TGTGCCAGCAGCTTAGCGGGAATCAATCAGCCCCAGCATTTT. The encoded protein is CASSLAGINQPQHF.

The chain employs TRBV12-3 or TRBV12-4 and TRBJ2-3, with TRBD2 as a possible D gene (6 bases). V was trimmed by 6 bases and J by 7 bases, leaving 38 bases between them. The CDR3 has 21 amino acids. CDR3 bases: TGTGCCAGCAGCCCAGTTGATATGGCGGGGAGCCAAATCTATGGGTTCAATACGCAGTATTTT. Translated, it gives CASSPVDMAGSQIYGFNTQYF.

This clonotype was observed a handful of times. V is TRBV19 and J is TRBJ2-2; TRBD1 or TRBD2 may be the D gene (6 bases each). The ends were cut back, 6 bases at V and 6 bases at J, with 14 bases in the middle. Looked up from germline, CDR1 is LNHDA and CDR2 is SQIVND (reference sequence). The CDR3 has 14 residues. In DNA, the CDR3 is TGTGCCAGTAGAATGTTCGGGGGCGCCGGGGAGCTGTTTTTT. Translating gives CASRMFGGAGELFF.

This chain joins TRBV7-6 and TRBJ2-7; no clear D gene. Trimming shortened V by 5 bases and J by 3 bases, and 8 bases separated the two germline ends. Germline CDR1 and CDR2: SGHVS and FNYEAQ. This CDR3 contains 12 residues. The DNA of the CDR3 is TGTGCCAGCAGCGAAGAAGGCTACGAGCAGTACTTC. It codes for CASSEEGYEQYF.

This clonotype was observed a handful of times. The chain has TRBV7-8 and TRBJ2-5, with D tentatively TRBD2 (7 bases). This CDR3 has 15 amino acids. Germline V gene lookup returns CDR1 SGHVS and CDR2 FQNEAQ. Deletions cut 3 bases from V and 5 bases from J, with 16 bases between. The CDR3 bases are TGTGCCAGCAGCTTGGGTGCGGGGGCGAGGGAGACCCAGTACTTC. This sequence encodes CASSLGAGARETQYF.